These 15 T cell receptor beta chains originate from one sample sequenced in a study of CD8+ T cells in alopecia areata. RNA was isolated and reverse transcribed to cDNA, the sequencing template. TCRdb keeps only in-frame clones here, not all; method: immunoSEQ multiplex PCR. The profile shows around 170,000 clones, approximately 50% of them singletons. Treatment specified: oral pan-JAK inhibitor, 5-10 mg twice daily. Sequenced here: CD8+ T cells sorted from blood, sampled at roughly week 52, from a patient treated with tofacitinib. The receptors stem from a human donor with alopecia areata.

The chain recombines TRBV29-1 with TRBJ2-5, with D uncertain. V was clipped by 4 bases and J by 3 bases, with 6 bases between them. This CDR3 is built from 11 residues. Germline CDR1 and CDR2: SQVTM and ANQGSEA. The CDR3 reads CSVVREETQYF. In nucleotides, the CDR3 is TGCAGCGTTGTAAGGGAAGAGACCCAGTACTTC. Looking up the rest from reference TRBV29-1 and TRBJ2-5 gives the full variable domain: SAVISQKPSRDICQRGTSLTIQCQVDSQVTMMFWYRQQPGQSLTLIATANQGSEATYESGFVIDKFPISRPNLTFSTLTVSNMSPEDSSIYLCSVVREETQYFGPGTRLLVL.

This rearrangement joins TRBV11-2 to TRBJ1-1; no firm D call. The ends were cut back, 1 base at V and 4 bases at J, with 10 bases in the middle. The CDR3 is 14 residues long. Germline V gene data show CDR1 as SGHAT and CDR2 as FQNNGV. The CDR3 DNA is TGTGCCAGCAGCTTAGCCTTGGGAGGCACTGAAGCTTTCTTT. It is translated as CASSLALGGTEAFF.

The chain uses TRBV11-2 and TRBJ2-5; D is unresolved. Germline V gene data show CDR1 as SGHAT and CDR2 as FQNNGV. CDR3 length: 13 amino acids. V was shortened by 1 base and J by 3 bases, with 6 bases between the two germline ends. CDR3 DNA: TGTGCCAGCAGCTTAGGGGCGGAAGAGACCCAGTACTTC. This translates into CASSLGAEETQYF.

For the CDR3, the DNA is TGTGCCACCAGCAGAGTTGGAGGGCTGAGCACTGAAGCTTTCTTT. Translating gives CATSRVGGLSTEAFF. The genes are TRBV15 and TRBJ1-1; D not resolved. Germline values: CDR1 LNHNV, CDR2 YYDKDF (reference sequence). Trimming stripped 1 base from V and 4 bases from J, with 13 bases between. The CDR3 runs to 15 residues.

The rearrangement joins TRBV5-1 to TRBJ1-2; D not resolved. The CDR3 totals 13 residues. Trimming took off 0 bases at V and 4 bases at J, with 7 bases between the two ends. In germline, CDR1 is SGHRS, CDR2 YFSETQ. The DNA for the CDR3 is TGCGCCAGCAGCTTGGCAGCACCCTATGGCTACACCTTC. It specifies CASSLAAPYGYTF.

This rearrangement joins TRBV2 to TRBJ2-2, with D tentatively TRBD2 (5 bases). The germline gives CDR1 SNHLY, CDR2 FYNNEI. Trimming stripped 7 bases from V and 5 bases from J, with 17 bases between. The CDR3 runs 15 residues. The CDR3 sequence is CASTKLLGGTGELFF. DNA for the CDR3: TGTGCCAGCACTAAATTACTAGGTGGTACCGGGGAGCTGTTTTTT.

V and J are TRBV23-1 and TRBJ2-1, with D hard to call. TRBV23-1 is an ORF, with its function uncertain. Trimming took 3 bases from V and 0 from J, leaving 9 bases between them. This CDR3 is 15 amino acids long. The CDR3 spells CASSQPRSSYNEQFF. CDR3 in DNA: TGCGCCAGCAGTCAGCCACGGAGCTCCTACAATGAGCAGTTCTTC.

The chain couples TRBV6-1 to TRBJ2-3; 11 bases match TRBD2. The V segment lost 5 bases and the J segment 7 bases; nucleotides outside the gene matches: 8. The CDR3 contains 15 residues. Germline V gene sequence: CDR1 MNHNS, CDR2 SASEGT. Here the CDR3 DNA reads TGTGCCAGCAGTTTCCCGACTAGCGGGGTTAATACGCAGTATTTT. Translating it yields CASSFPTSGVNTQYF.

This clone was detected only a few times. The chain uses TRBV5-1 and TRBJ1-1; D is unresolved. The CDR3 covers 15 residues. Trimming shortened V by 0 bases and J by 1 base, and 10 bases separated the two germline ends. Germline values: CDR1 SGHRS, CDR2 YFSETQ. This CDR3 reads CASSLDAESNTEAFF. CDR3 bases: TGCGCCAGCAGCTTGGATGCAGAATCGAACACTGAAGCTTTCTTT.

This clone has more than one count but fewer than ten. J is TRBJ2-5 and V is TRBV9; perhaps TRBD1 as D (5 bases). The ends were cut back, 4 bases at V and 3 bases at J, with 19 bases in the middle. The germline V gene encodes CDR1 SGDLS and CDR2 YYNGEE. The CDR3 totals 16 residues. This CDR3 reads CASSPRAGKTEETQYF. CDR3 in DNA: TGTGCCAGCAGCCCAAGGGCAGGGAAGACAGAAGAGACCCAGTACTTC.

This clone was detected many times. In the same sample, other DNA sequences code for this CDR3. For the CDR3, the DNA is TGTGCCAGCAGTTTAAGCGGCGGCTATGGCTACACCTTC. Amino acid sequence: CASSLSGGYGYTF. This rearrangement joins TRBV27 to TRBJ1-2; D uncertain. Germline-derived CDR1 and CDR2 are MNHEY and SMNVEV (reference sequence). V lost 2 bases, J lost 4 bases, and 8 bases lay in between. The CDR3 runs 13 residues.

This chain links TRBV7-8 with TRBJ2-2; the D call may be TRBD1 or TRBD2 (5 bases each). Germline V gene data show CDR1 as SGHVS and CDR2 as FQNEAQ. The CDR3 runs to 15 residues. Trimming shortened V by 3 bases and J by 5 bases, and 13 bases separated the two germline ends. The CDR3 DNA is TGTGCCAGCAGCTTCTTAAGGGGACGGACCGGGGAGCTGTTTTTT. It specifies CASSFLRGRTGELFF.

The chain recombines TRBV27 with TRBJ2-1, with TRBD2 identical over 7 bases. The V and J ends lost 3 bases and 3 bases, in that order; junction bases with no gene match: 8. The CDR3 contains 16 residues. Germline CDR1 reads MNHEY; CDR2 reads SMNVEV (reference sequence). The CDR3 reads CASSFVGGVGYNEQFF. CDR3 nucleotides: TGTGCCAGCAGTTTCGTTGGGGGGGTAGGCTACAATGAGCAGTTCTTC.

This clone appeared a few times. The CDR3 DNA follows: TGCAGCGTTGTCGCCGGGGACGGGGGCTACACCTTC. Translation gives CSVVAGDGGYTF. V is TRBV29-1 and J is TRBJ1-2; perhaps TRBD1 as D (5 bases). The CDR3 is 12 amino acids. Germline assignment: CDR1 SQVTM and CDR2 ANQGSEA. With 4 bases removed from V and 8 bases from J, the gap between germline ends came to 14 bases. Looking up the rest from reference TRBV29-1 and TRBJ1-2 gives the full variable domain: SAVISQKPSRDICQRGTSLTIQCQVDSQVTMMFWYRQQPGQSLTLIATANQGSEATYESGFVIDKFPISRPNLTFSTLTVSNMSPEDSSIYLCSVVAGDGGYTFGSGTRLTVV.

The CDR3 region has the DNA TGTGCCTGGAGGGGAAATGAGCAGTTCTTC. This encodes CAWRGNEQFF. The chain recombines TRBV30 with TRBJ2-1, with unresolved D. With 3 bases removed from V and 7 bases from J, the gap between germline ends came to 4 bases. Germline V gene sequence: CDR1 GTSNPN, CDR2 SVGIG (reference sequence). This CDR3 contains 10 residues.